A selection of T cell receptor beta chains follows, all from one sample in a study of identical twins. MiXCR was run by TCRdb on the 5' RACE reads, yielding one entry per CDR3 protein. The data contain 690,000 or so distinct CDR3 sequences, over 5% of them singletons. Sequencing input: naive T cells sorted from blood. The origin of the receptors is a man younger than 30 in good health. Each CDR3 is given with its conserved first and last residue.

v_call: TRBV11-2; cdr3_aa: CASSWPRYSSSGRVEQFF
v_call: TRBV10-3; cdr3_aa: CAISDPGESGDTQYF
v_call: TRBV18; cdr3_aa: CASSPAGTGAYNEQFF
v_call: TRBV20-1; cdr3_aa: CSARGASGIGGGIQYF
v_call: TRBV15; cdr3_aa: CATQPGTGQETQYF
v_call: TRBV2; cdr3_aa: CASKAEEDEQFF
v_call: TRBV20-1; cdr3_aa: CSARESGTVAYEQYF
v_call: TRBV24-1; cdr3_aa: CATSDSTSGNQPQHF
v_call: TRBV29-1; cdr3_aa: CSVDRGADYGYTF
v_call: TRBV11-1; cdr3_aa: CASSLRQLAGDYTDTQYF
v_call: TRBV6-1; cdr3_aa: CASMLAGANGLTF
v_call: TRBV24-1; cdr3_aa: CATNPTYTGERSVELFF
v_call: TRBV10-3; cdr3_aa: CAISVLAGGLNNEQFF
v_call: TRBV7-9; cdr3_aa: CASSLDEGLNYNEQFF
v_call: TRBV29-1; cdr3_aa: CSASGLAGYEQYF
v_call: TRBV29-1; cdr3_aa: CSVVSWGPSSTDTQYF
v_call: TRBV5-6; cdr3_aa: CASSLQGEGNQPQHF
v_call: TRBV6-2/TRBV6-3; cdr3_aa: CASSLGDGTSGYNEQFF
v_call: TRBV20-1; cdr3_aa: CSARRGTGGTGELFF
v_call: TRBV10-3; cdr3_aa: CAISESLGGFIFF
v_call: TRBV3-1; cdr3_aa: CASSQDGGGRRGANVLTF
v_call: TRBV10-3; cdr3_aa: CAISETNRGRNSPLHF
v_call: TRBV6-1; cdr3_aa: CATRRGIGQFF
v_call: TRBV10-3; cdr3_aa: CAIISEGNTIYF
v_call: TRBV15; cdr3_aa: CATSRDWAGDRETQYF
v_call: TRBV5-1; cdr3_aa: CASTASGNNEQFF
v_call: TRBV10-3; cdr3_aa: CAISANPPGDTTETQYF
v_call: TRBV5-1; cdr3_aa: CASSQTDRDVDGYTF
v_call: TRBV6-5; cdr3_aa: CASSYYGGEADTQYF
v_call: TRBV27; cdr3_aa: CASRAQDSPAGELFF
v_call: TRBV20-1; cdr3_aa: CSACHGGPFNEQFF
v_call: TRBV29-1; cdr3_aa: CSVDGRLAGLQETQYF
v_call: TRBV12-3/TRBV12-4; cdr3_aa: CASSLVMGSQHHF
v_call: TRBV28; cdr3_aa: CASSLTLQGKNEQFF
v_call: TRBV7-2; cdr3_aa: CASSTGTTPDTQYF
v_call: TRBV5-1; cdr3_aa: CASSLGTGINEQFF